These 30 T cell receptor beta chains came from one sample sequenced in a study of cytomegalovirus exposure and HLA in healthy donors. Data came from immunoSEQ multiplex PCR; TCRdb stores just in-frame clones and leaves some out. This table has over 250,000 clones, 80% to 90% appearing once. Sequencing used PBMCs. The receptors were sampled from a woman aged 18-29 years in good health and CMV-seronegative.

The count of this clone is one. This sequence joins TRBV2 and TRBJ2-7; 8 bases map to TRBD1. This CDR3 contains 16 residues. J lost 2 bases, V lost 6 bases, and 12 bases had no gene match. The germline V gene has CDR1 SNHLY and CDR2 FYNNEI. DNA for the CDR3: TGTGCCAGCAGACCCTCCTCCAGGGGGCTTACCTACGAGCAGTACTTC. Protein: CASRPSSRGLTYEQYF.

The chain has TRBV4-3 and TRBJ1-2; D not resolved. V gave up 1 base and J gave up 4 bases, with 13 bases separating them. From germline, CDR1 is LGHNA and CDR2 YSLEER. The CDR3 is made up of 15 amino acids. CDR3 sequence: CASSQAQRTVYGYTF. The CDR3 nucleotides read TGCGCCAGCAGCCAAGCCCAACGGACTGTCTATGGCTACACCTTC.

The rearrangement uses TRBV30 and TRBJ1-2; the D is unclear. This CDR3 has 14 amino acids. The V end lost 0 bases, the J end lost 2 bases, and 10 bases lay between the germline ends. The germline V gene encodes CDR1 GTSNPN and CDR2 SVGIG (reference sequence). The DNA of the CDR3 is TGTGCCTGGAGTGTACGCGGATTAAACTATGGCTACACCTTC. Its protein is CAWSVRGLNYGYTF.

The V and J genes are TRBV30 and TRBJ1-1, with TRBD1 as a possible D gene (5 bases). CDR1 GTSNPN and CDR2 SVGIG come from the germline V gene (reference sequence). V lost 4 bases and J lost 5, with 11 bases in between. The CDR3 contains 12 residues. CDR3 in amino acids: CAWINRGTEAFF. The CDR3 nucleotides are TGTGCCTGGATTAATAGGGGAACTGAAGCTTTCTTT.

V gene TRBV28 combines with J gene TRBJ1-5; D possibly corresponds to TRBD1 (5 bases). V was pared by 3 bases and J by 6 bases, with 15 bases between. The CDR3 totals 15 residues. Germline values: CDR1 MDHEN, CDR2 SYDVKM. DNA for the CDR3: TGTGCCAGCAGTTTGACGGGGGGTGTTAGTCAGCCCCAGCATTTT. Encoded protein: CASSLTGGVSQPQHF.

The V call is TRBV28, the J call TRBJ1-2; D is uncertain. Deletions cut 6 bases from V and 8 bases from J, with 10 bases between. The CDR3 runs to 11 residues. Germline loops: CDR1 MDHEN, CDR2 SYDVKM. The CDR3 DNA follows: TGTGCCAGCAGCCCCGTCGAGGGCTACACCTTC. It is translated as CASSPVEGYTF.

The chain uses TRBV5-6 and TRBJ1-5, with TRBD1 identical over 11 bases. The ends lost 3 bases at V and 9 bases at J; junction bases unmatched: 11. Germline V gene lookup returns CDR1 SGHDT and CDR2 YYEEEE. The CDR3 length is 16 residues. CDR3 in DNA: TGTGCCAGCAGCTCTGGGACAGGGGGAGATTATCGGCCCCAGCATTTT. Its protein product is CASSSGTGGDYRPQHF.

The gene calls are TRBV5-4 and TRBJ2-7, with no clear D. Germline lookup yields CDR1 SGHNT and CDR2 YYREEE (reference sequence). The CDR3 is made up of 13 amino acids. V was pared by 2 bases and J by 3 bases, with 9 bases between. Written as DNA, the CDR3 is TGTGCCAGCAGCTTTCTTGGCAGCTACGAGCAGTACTTC. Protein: CASSFLGSYEQYF.

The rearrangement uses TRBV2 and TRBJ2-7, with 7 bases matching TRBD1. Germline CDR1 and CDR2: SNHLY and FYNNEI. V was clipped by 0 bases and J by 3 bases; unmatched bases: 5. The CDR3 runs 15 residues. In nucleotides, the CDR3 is TGTGCCAGCAGTGAAGCGCGTAGACAGGGCTACGAGCAGTACTTC. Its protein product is CASSEARRQGYEQYF. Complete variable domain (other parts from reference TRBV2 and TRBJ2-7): EPEVTQTPSHQVTQMGQEVILRCVPISNHLYFYWYRQILGQKVEFLVSFYNNEISEKSEIFDDQFSVERPDGSNFTLKIRSTKLEDSAMYFCASSEARRQGYEQYFGPGTRLTVT.

The CDR3 sequence: CASSQVPSGGTGELFF. The CDR3 DNA is TGCGCCAGCAGCCAAGTCCCTAGCGGGGGCACCGGGGAGCTGTTTTTT. The chain recombines TRBV4-3 with TRBJ2-2, with TRBD2 matching over 10 bases. This CDR3 spans 16 amino acids. CDR1 and CDR2 (germline): LGHNA, YSLEER. V was clipped by 1 base and J by 4 bases; unmatched bases: 3.

DNA for the CDR3: TGTGCCAGCAGTTACCGAGGGGACAGAGGAACTGAAGCTTTCTTT. Its protein product is CASSYRGDRGTEAFF. This sequence joins TRBV6-5 and TRBJ1-1; 7 bases map to TRBD1. The ends lost 2 bases at V and 5 bases at J; junction bases unmatched: 8. CDR3 length: 15 amino acids. Germline CDR1 reads MNHEY; CDR2 reads SVGAGI.

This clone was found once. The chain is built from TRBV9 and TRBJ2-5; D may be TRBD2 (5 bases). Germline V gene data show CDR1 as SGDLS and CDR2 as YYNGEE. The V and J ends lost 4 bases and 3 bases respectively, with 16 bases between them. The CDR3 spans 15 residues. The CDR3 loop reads CASSPRTLPEETQYF. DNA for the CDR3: TGTGCCAGCAGCCCCAGGACTCTGCCGGAAGAGACCCAGTACTTC.

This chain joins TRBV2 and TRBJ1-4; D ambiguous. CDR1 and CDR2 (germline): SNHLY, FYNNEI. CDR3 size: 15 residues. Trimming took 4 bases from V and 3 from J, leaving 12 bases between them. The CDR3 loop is CASSGGWASNEKLFF. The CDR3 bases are TGTGCCAGCAGTGGAGGGTGGGCGTCTAATGAAAAACTGTTTTTT.

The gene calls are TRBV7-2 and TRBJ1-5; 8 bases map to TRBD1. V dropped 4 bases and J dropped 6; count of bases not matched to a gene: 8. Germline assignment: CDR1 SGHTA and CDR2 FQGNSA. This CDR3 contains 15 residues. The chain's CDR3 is CASSWTDRESQPQHF. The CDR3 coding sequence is TGTGCCAGCAGCTGGACGGACAGGGAAAGTCAGCCCCAGCATTTT.

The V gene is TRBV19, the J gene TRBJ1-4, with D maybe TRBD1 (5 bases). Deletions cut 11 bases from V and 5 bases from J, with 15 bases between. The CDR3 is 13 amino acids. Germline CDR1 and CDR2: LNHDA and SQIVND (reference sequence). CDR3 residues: CAVAGRENEKLFF. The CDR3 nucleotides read TGTGCCGTCGCAGGGAGGGAGAATGAAAAACTGTTTTTT.

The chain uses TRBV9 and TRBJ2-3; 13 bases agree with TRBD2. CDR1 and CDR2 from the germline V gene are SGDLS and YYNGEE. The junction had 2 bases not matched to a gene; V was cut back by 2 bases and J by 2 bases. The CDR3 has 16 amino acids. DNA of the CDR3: TGTGCCAGCAGCGTGGGGACTAGCGGGAACACAGATACGCAGTATTTT. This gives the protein CASSVGTSGNTDTQYF. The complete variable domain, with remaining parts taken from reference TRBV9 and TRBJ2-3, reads DSGVTQTPKHLITATGQRVTLRCSPRSGDLSVYWYQQSLDQGLQFLIQYYNGEERAKGNILERFSAQQFPDLHSELNLSSLELGDSALYFCASSVGTSGNTDTQYFGPGTRLTVL.

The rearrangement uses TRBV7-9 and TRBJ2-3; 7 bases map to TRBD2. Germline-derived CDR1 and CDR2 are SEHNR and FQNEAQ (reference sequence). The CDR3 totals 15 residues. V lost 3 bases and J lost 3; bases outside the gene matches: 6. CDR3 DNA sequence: TGTGCCAGCAGCTTGAATAGCGGGCTGACAGATACGCAGTATTTT. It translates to CASSLNSGLTDTQYF.

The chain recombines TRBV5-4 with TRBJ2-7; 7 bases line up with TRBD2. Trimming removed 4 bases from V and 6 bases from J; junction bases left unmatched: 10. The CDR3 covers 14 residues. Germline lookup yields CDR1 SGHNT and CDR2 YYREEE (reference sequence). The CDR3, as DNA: TGTGCCAGCAGCCCACCGGGACTACAACGCGAGCAGTACTTC. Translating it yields CASSPPGLQREQYF.

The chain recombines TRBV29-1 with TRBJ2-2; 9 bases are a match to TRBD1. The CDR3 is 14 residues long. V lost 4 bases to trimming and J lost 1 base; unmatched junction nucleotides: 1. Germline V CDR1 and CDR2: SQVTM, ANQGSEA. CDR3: CSVGDRENTGELFF. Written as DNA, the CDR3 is TGCAGCGTTGGGGACAGGGAGAACACCGGGGAGCTGTTTTTT.

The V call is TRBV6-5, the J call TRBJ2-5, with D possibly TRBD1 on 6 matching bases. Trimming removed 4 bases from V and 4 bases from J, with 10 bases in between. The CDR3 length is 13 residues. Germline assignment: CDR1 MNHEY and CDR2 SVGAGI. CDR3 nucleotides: TGTGCCAGCAGTTTCGGGGACATAGAGACCCAGTACTTC. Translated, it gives CASSFGDIETQYF.

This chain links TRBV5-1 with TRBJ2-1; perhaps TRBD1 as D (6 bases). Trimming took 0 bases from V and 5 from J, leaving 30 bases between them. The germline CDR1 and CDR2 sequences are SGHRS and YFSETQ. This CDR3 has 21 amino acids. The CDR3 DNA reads TGCGCCAGCAGCTTGGAGGGGGTAACTACACCCATAACTACAATAAACAATGAGCAGTTCTTC. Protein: CASSLEGVTTPITTINNEQFF.

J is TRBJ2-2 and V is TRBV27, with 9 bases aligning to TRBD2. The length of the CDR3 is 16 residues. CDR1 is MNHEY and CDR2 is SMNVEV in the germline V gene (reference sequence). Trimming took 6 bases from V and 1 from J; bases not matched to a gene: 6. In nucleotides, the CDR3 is TGTGCCAGCAGGCTAAGACTAGCGGAGAACACCGGGGAGCTGTTTTTT. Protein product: CASRLRLAENTGELFF.

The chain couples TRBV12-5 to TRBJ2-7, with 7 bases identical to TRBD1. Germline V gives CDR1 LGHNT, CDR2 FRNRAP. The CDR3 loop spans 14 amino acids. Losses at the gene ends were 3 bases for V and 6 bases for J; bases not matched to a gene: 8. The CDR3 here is CASGFEQGKIEQYF. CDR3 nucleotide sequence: TGTGCTAGTGGTTTTGAACAGGGGAAGATCGAGCAGTACTTC.

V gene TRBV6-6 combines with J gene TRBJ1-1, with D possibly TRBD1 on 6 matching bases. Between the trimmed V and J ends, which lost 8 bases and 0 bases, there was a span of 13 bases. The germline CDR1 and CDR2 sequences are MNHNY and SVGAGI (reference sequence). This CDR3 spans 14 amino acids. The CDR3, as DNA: TGTGCCAGCGCGGGGGCCAGGTTGAACACTGAAGCTTTCTTT. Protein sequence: CASAGARLNTEAFF.

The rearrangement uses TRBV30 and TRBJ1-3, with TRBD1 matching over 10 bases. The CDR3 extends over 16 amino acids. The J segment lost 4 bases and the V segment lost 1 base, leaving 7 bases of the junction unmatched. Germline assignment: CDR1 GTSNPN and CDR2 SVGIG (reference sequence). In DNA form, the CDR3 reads TGTGCCTGGAGTGGACAGGGGGCAGCACGAGGAAACACCATATATTTT. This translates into CAWSGQGAARGNTIYF.

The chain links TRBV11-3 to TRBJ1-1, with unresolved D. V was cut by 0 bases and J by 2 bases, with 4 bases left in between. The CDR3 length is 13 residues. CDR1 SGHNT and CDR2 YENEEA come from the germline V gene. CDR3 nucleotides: TGTGCCAGCAGCTTAGACAGTAACACTGAAGCTTTCTTT. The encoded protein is CASSLDSNTEAFF.

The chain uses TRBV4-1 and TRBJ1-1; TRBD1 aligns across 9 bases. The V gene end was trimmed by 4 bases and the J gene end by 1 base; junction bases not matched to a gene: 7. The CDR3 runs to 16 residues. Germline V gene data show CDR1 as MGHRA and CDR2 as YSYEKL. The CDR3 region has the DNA TGCGCCAGCAGCCCATACCGGGACAGGGCGAACACTGAAGCTTTCTTT. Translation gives CASSPYRDRANTEAFF.

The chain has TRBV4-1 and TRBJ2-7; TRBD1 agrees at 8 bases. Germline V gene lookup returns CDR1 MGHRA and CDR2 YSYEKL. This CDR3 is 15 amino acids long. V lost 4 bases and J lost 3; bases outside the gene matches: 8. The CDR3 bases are TGCGCCAGCAGCCTTCTAGGGACAGGTCTCTACGAGCAGTACTTC. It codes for CASSLLGTGLYEQYF.

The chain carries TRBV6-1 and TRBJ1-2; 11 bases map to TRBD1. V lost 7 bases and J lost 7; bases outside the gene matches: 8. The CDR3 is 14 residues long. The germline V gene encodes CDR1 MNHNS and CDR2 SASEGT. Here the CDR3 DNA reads TGTGCCAGCACCACGGGACAGGGGGGGAGTGGCTACACCTTC. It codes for CASTTGQGGSGYTF.

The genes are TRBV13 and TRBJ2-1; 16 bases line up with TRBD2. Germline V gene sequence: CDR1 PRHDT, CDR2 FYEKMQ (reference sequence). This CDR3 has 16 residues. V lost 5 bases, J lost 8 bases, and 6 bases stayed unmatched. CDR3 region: CASSPRGLAGGDEQFF. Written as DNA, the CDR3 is TGTGCCAGCAGCCCCCGGGGACTAGCGGGAGGGGATGAGCAGTTCTTC.